Listed below are T cell receptor beta chains from one sample, sequenced in a study of T-cell memory formation after mild COVID-19. TCRdb called the 5' RACE reads again in MiXCR, with one record for every CDR3 protein. The table shows 530,000 or so distinct CDR3 sequences, with around 15% occurring only once. Sequenced sample: PBMCs or a T cell subset sorted from them (not recorded which). These receptors came from an adult woman who had mild COVID-19 (a few samples of this study predate the infection). Cell type and time point are not known. CDR3s include the opening cysteine and the closing phenylalanine or tryptophan. A D gene is named only where the DNA matches it firmly. The size field is filled for only some rows; it gives once, few, many or a size class.

D gene: TRBD1; J gene: TRBJ2-7; clone size: .; V gene: TRBV25-1; CDR3 protein: CASSESPPGQVSYEQYF; CDR3 DNA: TGTGCCAGCAGTGAATCCCCTCCCGGACAGGTGTCCTACGAGCAGTACTTC
D gene: .; J gene: TRBJ1-2; clone size: many; V gene: TRBV20-1; CDR3 protein: CSARANYGYTF; CDR3 DNA: TGCAGTGCTAGAGCTAACTATGGCTACACCTTC
D gene: .; J gene: TRBJ1-5; clone size: .; V gene: TRBV23-1; CDR3 protein: CASSPALGSPTQPQHF; CDR3 DNA: TGCGCCAGCAGTCCGGCGCTGGGGTCCCCTACTCAGCCCCAGCATTTT
D gene: .; J gene: TRBJ1-5; clone size: .; V gene: TRBV23-1; CDR3 protein: CASSNQDQPQHF; CDR3 DNA: TGCGCCAGCAGTAACCAGGATCAGCCCCAGCATTTT
D gene: TRBD1; J gene: TRBJ1-5; clone size: .; V gene: TRBV9; CDR3 protein: CASSVGGQGHQPQHF; CDR3 DNA: TGTGCCAGCAGCGTAGGGGGACAGGGCCATCAGCCCCAGCATTTT
D gene: .; J gene: TRBJ2-4; clone size: .; V gene: TRBV5-6; CDR3 protein: CASSSVAGSNIQYF; CDR3 DNA: TGTGCCAGCTCCTCCGTGGCAGGGTCCAACATTCAGTACTTC
D gene: .; J gene: TRBJ1-2; clone size: .; V gene: TRBV5-6; CDR3 protein: CASSSDRFSNYGYTF; CDR3 DNA: TGTGCCAGCAGCTCCGACCGTTTTTCTAACTATGGCTACACCTTC
D gene: TRBD2; J gene: TRBJ2-3; clone size: few; V gene: TRBV6-1; CDR3 protein: CASSEVWRGNTDTQYF; CDR3 DNA: TGTGCCAGCAGTGAAGTCTGGCGGGGGAACACAGATACGCAGTATTTT
D gene: .; J gene: TRBJ1-1; clone size: once; V gene: TRBV30; CDR3 protein: CAWSVTVAFF; CDR3 DNA: TGTGCCTGGAGTGTAACAGTGGCTTTCTTT
D gene: .; J gene: TRBJ2-7; clone size: few; V gene: TRBV11-2; CDR3 protein: CASSLAPGLSYEQYF; CDR3 DNA: TGTGCCAGCAGCTTGGCACCGGGGTTATCCTACGAGCAGTACTTC
D gene: .; J gene: TRBJ2-5; clone size: few; V gene: TRBV6-5; CDR3 protein: CASSYSTQGSETQYF; CDR3 DNA: TGTGCCAGCAGTTACTCGACCCAGGGTTCGGAGACCCAGTACTTC
D gene: .; J gene: TRBJ2-1; clone size: .; V gene: TRBV7-9; CDR3 protein: CASSLRQEIYNEQFF; CDR3 DNA: TGTGCCAGCAGCCTGCGACAGGAGATATACAATGAGCAGTTCTTC
D gene: .; J gene: TRBJ1-1; clone size: .; V gene: TRBV12-3/TRBV12-4; CDR3 protein: CASSPDRFLNTEAFF; CDR3 DNA: TGTGCCAGCAGTCCAGACAGGTTCTTGAACACTGAAGCTTTCTTT
D gene: .; J gene: TRBJ1-2; clone size: .; V gene: TRBV18; CDR3 protein: CASSPRQEGGYTF; CDR3 DNA: TGTGCCAGCTCACCAAGACAGGAAGGCGGCTACACCTTC
D gene: .; J gene: TRBJ2-1; clone size: many; V gene: TRBV5-6; CDR3 protein: CASSLGPGGDYNEQFF; CDR3 DNA: TGTGCCAGCAGCTTGGGTCCCGGCGGGGACTACAATGAGCAGTTCTTC
D gene: .; J gene: TRBJ1-2; clone size: few; V gene: TRBV11-2; CDR3 protein: CASSLGDGHYGYTF; CDR3 DNA: TGTGCCAGCAGCTTAGGGGACGGCCACTATGGCTACACCTTC
D gene: .; J gene: TRBJ2-5; clone size: .; V gene: TRBV21-1; CDR3 protein: CASSKWGVQETQYF; CDR3 DNA: TGTGCCAGCAGCAAATGGGGGGTACAAGAGACCCAGTACTTC
D gene: TRBD2; J gene: TRBJ2-7; clone size: .; V gene: TRBV20-1; CDR3 protein: CSARGGAGGLYEQYF; CDR3 DNA: TGCAGTGCTAGAGGCGGAGCGGGAGGACTATACGAGCAGTACTTC
D gene: .; J gene: TRBJ1-1; clone size: few; V gene: TRBV6-2/TRBV6-3; CDR3 protein: CASRGTGGRRAFF; CDR3 DNA: TGTGCCAGCAGGGGGACCGGAGGGAGGAGAGCTTTCTTT
D gene: TRBD2; J gene: TRBJ2-3; clone size: few; V gene: TRBV5-1; CDR3 protein: CASGGGGYTDTQYF; CDR3 DNA: TGCGCCAGCGGAGGCGGGGGGTACACAGATACGCAGTATTTT
D gene: .; J gene: TRBJ2-3; clone size: .; V gene: TRBV12-3/TRBV12-4; CDR3 protein: CASSLFVLAPSTDTQYF; CDR3 DNA: TGTGCCAGCAGTTTATTCGTCCTAGCGCCTAGCACAGATACGCAGTATTTT
D gene: .; J gene: TRBJ2-2; clone size: few; V gene: TRBV5-4; CDR3 protein: CASSSTDTGELFF; CDR3 DNA: TGTGCCAGCAGTAGCACTGACACCGGGGAGCTGTTTTTT
D gene: .; J gene: TRBJ1-1; clone size: few; V gene: TRBV15; CDR3 protein: CATSRLGGVKANTEAFF; CDR3 DNA: TGTGCCACCAGCCGACTTGGGGGGGTCAAGGCGAACACTGAAGCTTTCTTT
D gene: .; J gene: TRBJ2-3; clone size: .; V gene: TRBV7-6; CDR3 protein: CASSSERTDTQYF; CDR3 DNA: TGTGCCAGCAGCTCCGAACGAACAGATACGCAGTATTTT
D gene: .; J gene: TRBJ2-1; clone size: .; V gene: TRBV11-2; CDR3 protein: CASSLGLGSAGEQFF; CDR3 DNA: TGTGCCAGCAGCTTAGGTCTCGGGTCGGCGGGGGAGCAGTTCTTC
D gene: .; J gene: TRBJ2-3; clone size: .; V gene: TRBV27; CDR3 protein: CASSLWPLADTQYF; CDR3 DNA: TGTGCCAGCAGTTTATGGCCCCTGGCAGATACGCAGTATTTT